This T cell receptor beta chain originates from a study of T cell responses to AZD1222 COVID-19 vaccine (dated by TCRdb to the early 2020s). In the study overall: AZD1222 recipients with second doses at about 4 weeks or about 12 weeks were pooled, because spike-specific TCR depth and breadth did not differ between schedules. A total of just over 230 trial participants underwent TCR sequencing, of whom about 210 received two doses of AZD1222 and some 26 received two doses of the MenACWY control vaccine. Enrollment into the trials was organized by age into subgroups of 18-55, 56-69 and 70-plus years, and those subgroups contained roughly 140, 27 and 60 TCR-sequenced participants, respectively. Study-wide conclusions, independent of this receptor: A significant rise in spike-specific TCR breadth and depth was observed after two AZD1222 doses relative to day 0 and relative to MenACWY recipients. Conclusions about previously exposed vaccinees are limited, since just 6 or 7 AZD1222 recipients were seropositive for SARS-CoV-2 at baseline. Participants were mostly white British and included more females than males, and it was suggested by the authors that clonal diversity may have been underestimated. Nearly half of unique spike-specific TCRs reportedly recognized epitopes outside regions mutated in the B.1.351 and B.1.1.7 variants. The 56-69-year group was small, and its depth increase did not reach significance, likely because of low power. Because no day 14 peak-response samples were available, repertoires were characterized only after the peak T cell response. CD4 TCRs associated with the vaccine covered the entire spike protein, and the dominant responses were in regions 160-218 and 743-854.

The CDR3 regions of human TCRbeta chains were analyzed by immunosequencing. The study's own analysis went as follows. TCRs in the repertoires were compared against a reference library of SARS-CoV-2-specific TCRs that had been generated with the MIRA antigen-specificity platform. Breadth was defined as the fraction of unique TCRs that were SARS-CoV-2-associated, and depth was defined as the fraction of total T cells that were SARS-CoV-2-associated. Each spike-specific TCR was assigned to its reactive spike region and to a CD4 or CD8 class using the MIRA data. Log10-transformed breadth and depth values were compared by one-way ANOVA with Sidak's multiple comparisons tests. Imported from immuneACCESS, the table was reduced by TCRdb to in-frame sequences with V and J called. These copies leave out some clones; in studies compared against another copy, an unresolved V gene accounts for under half, and the cause of the remainder is not known. That table gives V, J and clone size, and the DNA gave D and trimming. In this sample the table shows under 150,000 clones, 70% to 90% of which occur a single time. 5.5% to 6.5% of the sample is taken by the ten largest.

The time point label corresponds to: baseline before first vaccination. Samples from vaccinated people were obtained from the UK trials COV001 and COV002, which included a single-blind randomized controlled phase 2/3 trial of AZD1222 (ChAdOx1 nCoV-19) in healthy adults. Trial participant PBMC samples were collected at day 0 and day 28 after the second dose for TCRbeta chain sequencing. Comment on this clone: Its antigen is currently not known. The record has no base qualities; no much larger clone is one base away.

The CDR3 runs 14 amino acids, cysteine and phenylalanine included. The read is trimmed to its CDR3 DNA, 42 bases read in frame from base 1. Trimming removed 7 bases from V and 7 bases from J, leaving 16 bases between the germline ends. From the germline V gene, CDR1 is MDHEN and CDR2 is SYDVKM. The TCR was taken from an adult in good health. This receptor chain uses TRBV28 and TRBJ1-4; the D gene is perhaps TRBD1, from 6 matching bases. The sequences come from peripheral blood, collected on day 0 of AZD1222 vaccination. CDR3 reads: CASTSLGGGEKLFF. The nucleotide sequence is given as TGTGCCAGCACTTCCTTGGGGGGCGGTGAAAAACTGTTTTTT.